This T cell receptor (beta chain) is from a study of cytomegalovirus exposure and HLA in healthy donors. Study-level findings and limits: Exclusion applied to some V segments, including TRBV6-2 and TRBV6-3, as they were indistinguishable. Later analysis identified about 17,000 TCR beta sequences associated with HLA alleles, using a false discovery rate threshold of 0.05.

Both 60 Vbeta primers and 13 Jbeta primers went into the PCR. Clones were sequenced by immunoSEQ multiplex PCR, and TCRdb holds only the in-frame ones, with some missing. Here the sample table reports some 140,000 clones. With respect to this clone: Its antigen remains unknown. At one of its ends the junction is not consistent with the germline gene, which may arise from a read error.

The germline CDR1 and CDR2 sequences are SSHAT and FNYEAQ (reference sequence). The CDR3 has 16 residues. The sample was PBMCs. The chain couples TRBV7-7 to TRBJ2-5; 8 nucleotides match TRBD1. The sequence derives from a woman aged 40 to 55 in good health and CMV-seronegative. The chain's CDR3 is CASSDSMARGRETQYF. As DNA, the CDR3 is TGTGCTAGCAGCGATAGCATGGCCAGGGGGCGGGAGACCCAGTACTTC. Drawing the rest from reference TRBV7-7 and TRBJ2-5, the complete variable domain is GAGVSQSPRYKVTKRGQDVTLRCDPISSHATLYWYQQALGQGPEFLTYFNYEAQPDKSGLPSDRFSAERPEGSISTLTIQRTEQRDSAMYRCASSDSMARGRETQYFGPGTRLLVL.